This T cell receptor (beta chain) was sequenced during a study of T cells in Graves' hyperthyroidism and ophthalmopathy. Amplification targeted TCR beta CDR3 regions from RNA transcripts. The HTBI primer set was used in a first-round RT-PCR of the TCR CDR3. Via MiXCR, TCRdb re-called the multiplex PCR reads, giving one row per CDR3 protein. The sample records 350,000 or so distinct CDR3 sequences, about a sixth being singletons. General observations from the study: It was a median about 7.1 months before onset that the model predicted ophthalmopathy.

In the case of this clonotype: Its antigen is unidentified. This may stem from a read error, because a much larger clone lies one nucleotide away.

Looked up from germline, CDR1 is MNHNS and CDR2 is SASEGT. CDR3 length: 18 amino acids. This sequence was found in a woman in her 40s with Graves' ophthalmopathy. The chain links TRBV6-1 to TRBJ2-5; 16 nucleotides line up with TRBD2. Sequenced input: blood. The CDR3 DNA reads TGTTCCAGCAGTGAATTAGGGACTAGCGGGAGGGCCGGCAAGACCCAGTACTTC. It codes for CSSSELGTSGRAGKTQYF.